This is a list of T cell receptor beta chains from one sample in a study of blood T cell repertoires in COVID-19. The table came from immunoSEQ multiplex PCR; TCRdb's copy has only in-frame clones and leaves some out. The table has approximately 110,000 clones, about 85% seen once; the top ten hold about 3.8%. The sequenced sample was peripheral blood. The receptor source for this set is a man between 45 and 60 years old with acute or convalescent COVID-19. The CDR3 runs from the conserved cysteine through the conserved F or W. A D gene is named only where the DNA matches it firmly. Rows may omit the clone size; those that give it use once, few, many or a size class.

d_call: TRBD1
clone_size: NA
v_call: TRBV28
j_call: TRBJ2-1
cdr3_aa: CASSSTGSVFNEQFF
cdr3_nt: TGTGCCAGCAGTTCGACAGGGTCGGTGTTCAATGAGCAGTTCTTC

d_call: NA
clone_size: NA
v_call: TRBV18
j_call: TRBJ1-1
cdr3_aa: CASSTGSLGTEAFF
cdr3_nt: TGTGCCAGCTCAACGGGATCCTTAGGAACTGAAGCTTTCTTT

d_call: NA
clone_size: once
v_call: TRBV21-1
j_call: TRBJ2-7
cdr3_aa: CASSNHGPHEQYF
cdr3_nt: TGTGCCAGCAGCAATCATGGGCCCCACGAGCAGTACTTC

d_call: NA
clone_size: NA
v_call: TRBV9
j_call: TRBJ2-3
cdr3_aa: CASSVARAGGSTDTQYF
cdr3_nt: TGTGCCAGCAGCGTAGCTCGGGCAGGGGGGAGCACGGATACGCAGTATTTT

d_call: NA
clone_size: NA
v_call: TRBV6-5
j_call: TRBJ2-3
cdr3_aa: CASRPGDLDTQYF
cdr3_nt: TGTGCCAGCAGGCCAGGGGATCTGGATACGCAGTATTTT

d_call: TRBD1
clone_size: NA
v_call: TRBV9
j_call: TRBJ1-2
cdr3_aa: CASSPTGTDGYTF
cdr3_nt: TGTGCCAGCAGCCCTACCGGGACAGATGGCTACACCTTC

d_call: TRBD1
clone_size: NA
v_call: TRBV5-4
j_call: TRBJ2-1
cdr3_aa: CASSWGQARNEQFF
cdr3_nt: TGTGCCAGCAGCTGGGGACAGGCGAGGAATGAGCAGTTCTTC

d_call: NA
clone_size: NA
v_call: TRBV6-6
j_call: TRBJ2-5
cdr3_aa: CASSPRDSSGAQYF
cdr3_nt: TGTGCCAGCAGCCCCCGTGACAGCTCCGGTGCCCAGTACTTC

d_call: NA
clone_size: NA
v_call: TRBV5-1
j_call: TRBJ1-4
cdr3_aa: CASSSAPGGEKLFF
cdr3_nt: TGCGCCAGCAGCTCCGCCCCGGGGGGTGAAAAACTGTTTTTT

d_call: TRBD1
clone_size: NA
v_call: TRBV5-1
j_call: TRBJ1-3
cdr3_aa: CASSLVGSRTGRNTIYF
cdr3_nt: TGCGCCAGCAGCTTGGTGGGTTCGCGGACAGGGCGAAACACCATATATTTT

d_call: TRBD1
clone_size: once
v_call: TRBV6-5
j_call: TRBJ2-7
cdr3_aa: CASSYGTGGEQYF
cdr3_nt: TGTGCCAGCAGTTACGGGACAGGGGGCGAGCAGTACTTC

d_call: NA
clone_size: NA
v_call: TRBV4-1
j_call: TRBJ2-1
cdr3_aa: CASSQEGAGRDEQFF
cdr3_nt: TGCGCCAGCAGCCAAGAAGGGGCCGGCCGTGATGAGCAGTTCTTC

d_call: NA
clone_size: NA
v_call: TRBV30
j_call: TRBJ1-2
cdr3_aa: CAWSTKRTSNYGYTF
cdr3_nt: TGTGCCTGGAGTACCAAGAGGACTTCTAACTATGGCTACACCTTC

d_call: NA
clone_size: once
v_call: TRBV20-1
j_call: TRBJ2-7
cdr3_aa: CSPRGVGEQYF
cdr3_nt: TGCAGTCCTCGCGGAGTGGGCGAGCAGTACTTC

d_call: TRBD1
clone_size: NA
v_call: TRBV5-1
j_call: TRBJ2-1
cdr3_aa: CASSFVRDSSYNEQFF
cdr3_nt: TGCGCCAGCAGCTTCGTCCGGGACAGCAGCTACAATGAGCAGTTCTTC

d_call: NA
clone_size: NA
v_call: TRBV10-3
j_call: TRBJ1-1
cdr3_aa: CAISEVGQNTEAFF
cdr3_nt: TGTGCCATCAGTGAGGTCGGACAGAACACTGAAGCTTTCTTT

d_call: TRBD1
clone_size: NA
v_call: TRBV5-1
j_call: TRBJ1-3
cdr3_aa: CASSSIPTGAGNTIYF
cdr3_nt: TGCGCCAGCAGCTCGATACCGACAGGGGCTGGAAACACCATATATTTT

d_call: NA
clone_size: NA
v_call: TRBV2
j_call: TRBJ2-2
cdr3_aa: CASSPPDRAGGELFF
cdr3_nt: TGTGCCAGCAGTCCTCCCGATCGTGCGGGCGGGGAGCTGTTTTTT

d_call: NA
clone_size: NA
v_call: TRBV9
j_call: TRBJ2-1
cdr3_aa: CASSLGGVVEKFF
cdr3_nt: TGTGCCAGCAGCTTGGGCGGGGTGGTCGAAAAGTTCTTC

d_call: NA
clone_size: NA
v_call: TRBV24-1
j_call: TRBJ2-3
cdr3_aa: CATSDVVSSADTQYF
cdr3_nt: TGTGCCACCAGTGATGTCGTTTCTAGCGCTGATACGCAGTATTTT

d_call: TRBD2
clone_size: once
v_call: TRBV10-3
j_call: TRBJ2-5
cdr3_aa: CAISESIGTSRQETQYF
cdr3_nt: TGTGCCATCAGTGAGTCGATAGGGACTAGCCGCCAAGAGACCCAGTACTTC

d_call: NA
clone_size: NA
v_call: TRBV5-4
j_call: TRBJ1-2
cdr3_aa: CASSLEGVYGYTF
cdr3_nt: TGTGCCAGCAGCTTGGAGGGGGTATATGGCTACACCTTC

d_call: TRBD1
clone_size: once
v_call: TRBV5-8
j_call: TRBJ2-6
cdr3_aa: CASSFWGQGSSGANVLTF
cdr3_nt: TGTGCCAGCAGCTTTTGGGGACAGGGGAGCTCTGGGGCCAACGTCCTGACTTTC

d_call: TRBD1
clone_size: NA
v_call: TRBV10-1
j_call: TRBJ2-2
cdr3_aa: CASSEPAGGSNTGELFF
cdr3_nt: TGCGCCAGCAGTGAGCCCGCAGGGGGCTCGAACACCGGGGAGCTGTTTTTT

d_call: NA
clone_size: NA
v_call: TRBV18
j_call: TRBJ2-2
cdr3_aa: CASSPREVSGTNTGELFF
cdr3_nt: TGTGCCAGCTCACCAAGGGAAGTAAGCGGAACGAACACCGGGGAGCTGTTTTTT

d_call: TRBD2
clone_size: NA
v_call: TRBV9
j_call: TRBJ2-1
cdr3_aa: CASSGLAGEYEQFF
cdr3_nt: TGTGCCAGCAGCGGACTAGCGGGAGAGTATGAGCAGTTCTTC

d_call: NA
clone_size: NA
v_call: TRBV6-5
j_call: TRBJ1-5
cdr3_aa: CASSQAGASNQPQHF
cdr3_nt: TGTGCCAGCAGCCAAGCAGGGGCTAGCAATCAGCCCCAGCATTTT

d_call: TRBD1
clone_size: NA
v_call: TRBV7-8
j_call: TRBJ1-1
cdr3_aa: CASSAGQGVTEAFF
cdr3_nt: TGTGCCAGCAGCGCAGGACAGGGGGTCACTGAAGCTTTCTTT

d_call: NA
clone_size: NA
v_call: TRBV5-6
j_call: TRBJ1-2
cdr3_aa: CASSLINRANNYGYTF
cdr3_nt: TGTGCCAGCAGCTTGATTAACAGGGCCAATAACTATGGCTACACCTTC

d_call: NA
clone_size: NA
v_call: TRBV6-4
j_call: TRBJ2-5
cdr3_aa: CASGLRTQYF
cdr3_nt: TGTGCCAGCGGTCTAAGGACCCAGTACTTC

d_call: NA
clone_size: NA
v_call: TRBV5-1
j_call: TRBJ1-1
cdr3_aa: CASSLETAMNTEAFF
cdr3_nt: TGCGCCAGCAGCTTGGAGACAGCGATGAACACTGAAGCTTTCTTT

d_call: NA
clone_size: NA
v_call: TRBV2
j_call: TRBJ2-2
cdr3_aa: CASMPGFTGELFF
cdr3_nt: TGTGCCAGCATGCCAGGGTTCACCGGGGAGCTGTTTTTT

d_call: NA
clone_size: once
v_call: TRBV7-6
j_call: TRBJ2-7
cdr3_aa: CASSLGGTLTYEQYF
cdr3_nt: TGTGCCAGCAGCTTAGGGGGCACATTAACCTACGAGCAGTACTTC

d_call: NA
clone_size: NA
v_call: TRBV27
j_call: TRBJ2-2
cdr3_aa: CASSFHQQGTGELFF
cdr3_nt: TGTGCCAGCAGTTTTCATCAACAGGGAACCGGGGAGCTGTTTTTT

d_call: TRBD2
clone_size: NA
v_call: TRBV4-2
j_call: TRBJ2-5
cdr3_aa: CASSQGSGRGETQYF
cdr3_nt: TGTGCCAGCAGCCAAGGTAGCGGGAGAGGGGAGACCCAGTACTTC

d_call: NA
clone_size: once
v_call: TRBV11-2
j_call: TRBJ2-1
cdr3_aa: CASTFGTSYNEQFF
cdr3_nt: TGTGCCAGCACCTTCGGGACTTCATACAATGAGCAGTTCTTC

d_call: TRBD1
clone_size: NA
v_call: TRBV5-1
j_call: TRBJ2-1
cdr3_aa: CASSVFGTGNYNEQFF
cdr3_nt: TGCGCCAGCAGCGTATTCGGGACAGGGAACTACAATGAGCAGTTCTTC

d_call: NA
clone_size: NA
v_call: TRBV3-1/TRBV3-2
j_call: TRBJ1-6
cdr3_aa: CASSQERYSPLHF
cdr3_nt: TGTGCCAGCAGCCAAGAACGGTATTCACCCCTCCACTTT

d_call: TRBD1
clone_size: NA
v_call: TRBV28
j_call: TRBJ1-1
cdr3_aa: CAHWDRGSEAFF
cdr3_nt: TGTGCCCACTGGGACAGGGGCTCTGAAGCTTTCTTT

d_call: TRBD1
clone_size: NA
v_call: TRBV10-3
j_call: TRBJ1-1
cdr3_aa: CAISERTGGKNTEAFF
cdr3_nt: TGTGCCATCAGTGAGAGGACAGGCGGAAAGAACACTGAAGCTTTCTTT

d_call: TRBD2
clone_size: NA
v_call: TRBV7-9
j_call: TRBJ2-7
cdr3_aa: CASSQTSDEQYF
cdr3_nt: TGTGCCAGCAGCCAAACTAGCGACGAGCAGTACTTC